The 29 T cell receptor beta chains reported below all come from one sample, sequenced in a study of response to subunit inactivated influenza vaccine. TCRdb recomputed calls from the RT-PCR reads with MiXCR, one row per CDR3 protein. This sample has about 610,000 distinct CDR3 sequences, with approximately 14% found just once. The sample in question was PBMCs from blood, obtained about 11 days after vaccination. The receptors stem from a middle-aged man who received an inactivated influenza vaccine.

This chain links TRBV6-2 or TRBV6-3 with TRBJ1-5; 9 positions agree with TRBD1. V trimming: 4 bases; J trimming: 6 bases; junction bases outside the gene matches: 22. Germline-derived CDR1 and CDR2 are MNHEY and SVGEGT. The CDR3 covers 20 residues. CDR3 DNA: TGTGCCAGCAGTTGGGACAGGGCCACCTTCCCGGCCTCGGCTGCTCAGCCCCAGCATTTT. Its protein is CASSWDRATFPASAAQPQHF.

The rearrangement joins TRBV9 to TRBJ2-3; D tentatively reads TRBD1 or TRBD2 (5 bases each). The V gene lost 0 bases and the J gene lost 0 bases, with 17 bases spanning the gap. From germline, CDR1 is SGDLS and CDR2 YYNGEE. There are 18 residues in the CDR3. In DNA form, the CDR3 reads TGTGCCAGCAGCGTAGCTACGAGGGTGGGACGGAGCACAGATACGCAGTATTTT. Protein: CASSVATRVGRSTDTQYF.

The CDR3 here is CASRKRSGGTGELFF. As DNA, the CDR3 is TGTGCCAGCAGAAAAAGAAGCGGGGGCACCGGGGAGCTGTTTTTT. The chain combines TRBV6-1 with TRBJ2-2; 8 bases line up with TRBD2. The CDR3 totals 15 residues. Germline V gene sequence: CDR1 MNHNS, CDR2 SASEGT. Trimming at V came to 6 bases and at J to 4 bases, leaving 7 bases not matched to a gene.

This clonotype was seen only a few times. The chain links TRBV7-2 to TRBJ2-7; D tentatively fits TRBD1 or TRBD2 (6 bases each). This CDR3 contains 16 residues. Trimming took 3 bases from V and 4 from J, leaving 19 bases between them. CDR1 and CDR2 from the germline V gene are SGHTA and FQGNSA. CDR3 loop: CASSFRSGGQIYEQYF. CDR3 in DNA: TGTGCCAGCAGCTTCCGCTCCGGGGGCCAGATTTACGAGCAGTACTTC.

This clonotype has only a few counts. This chain connects TRBV12-5 to TRBJ2-1; possibly TRBD1 or TRBD2 for D (5 bases each). Germline-derived CDR1 and CDR2 are LGHNT and FRNRAP. This CDR3 region has 13 residues. The V and J ends lost 6 bases and 6 bases respectively, with 12 bases between them. The CDR3 spells CASGPSGGNEQFF. CDR3 DNA sequence: TGTGCTAGTGGCCCGTCTGGGGGCAATGAGCAGTTCTTC.

This clonotype was detected a few times. The CDR3 protein is CASSFRESYEQYF. The DNA for the CDR3 is TGTGCCAGCAGCTTTCGGGAGTCCTACGAGCAGTACTTC. The genes are TRBV7-9 and TRBJ2-7; perhaps TRBD2 as D (6 bases). CDR3 size: 13 residues. Between the trimmed V and J ends, which lost 3 bases and 1 base, there was a span of 7 bases. The germline V gene has CDR1 SEHNR and CDR2 FQNEAQ (reference sequence).

The rearrangement joins TRBV15 to TRBJ1-2; maybe TRBD1 (6 bases). Germline loops: CDR1 LNHNV, CDR2 YYDKDF (reference sequence). V lost 0 bases, J lost 6 bases, and 11 bases lay in between. The CDR3 length is 14 residues. DNA for the CDR3: TGTGCCACCAGCAGAGAGGCAGGGGCGGATGGCTACACCTTC. It codes for CATSREAGADGYTF.

The chain recombines TRBV21-1 with TRBJ2-7. TRBV21-1 is a pseudogene locus. The CDR3 sequence is 15 residues long. The DNA of the CDR3 is TGTGCCAGCAGCAAATCGGGACCTAGAAACTACGAGCAGTACTTC. This sequence encodes CASSKSGPRNYEQYF.

This clonotype showed up just a few times. The chain combines TRBV6-1 with TRBJ2-1; 7 nucleotides match TRBD1. Per the germline V gene, CDR1 is MNHNS and CDR2 is SASEGT. This CDR3 is 14 amino acids long. J gave up 7 bases and V 8 bases, and 11 bases lay outside the gene matches. The CDR3 sequence: CASGQAGSLNEQFF. The CDR3 DNA is TGTGCCAGCGGACAGGCCGGTTCGTTGAATGAGCAGTTCTTC.

V is TRBV2 and J is TRBJ2-3; D ambiguous. Germline V gene sequence: CDR1 SNHLY, CDR2 FYNNEI. This CDR3 has 13 amino acids. Trimming removed 3 bases from V and 6 bases from J, with 10 bases in between. The CDR3 DNA reads as TGTGCCAGCAGTGAGAATGGGTGGGATACGCAGTATTTT. This gives the protein CASSENGWDTQYF.

This clonotype was counted ten times or more. The genes are TRBV10-3 and TRBJ1-5, with TRBD1 matching over 7 bases. Germline lookup yields CDR1 ENHRY and CDR2 SYGVKD. The CDR3 sequence is 14 residues long. J was trimmed by 2 bases and V by 10 bases; bases with no gene match: 8. The CDR3 is CATQAGTGNQPQHF. The CDR3 coding sequence is TGTGCCACGCAGGCCGGGACAGGCAATCAGCCCCAGCATTTT.

This clonotype was observed many times. The genes are TRBV6-5 and TRBJ2-6; D remains unclear. The germline V and J ends were trimmed by 4 bases and 0 bases, with 4 bases remaining between them. From germline, CDR1 is MNHEY and CDR2 SVGAGI. This CDR3 is 14 amino acids long. The CDR3 region is CASSFTSGANVLTF. The CDR3 nucleotides are TGTGCCAGCAGTTTTACCTCTGGGGCCAACGTCCTGACTTTC.

This chain joins TRBV5-1 and TRBJ2-1, with 7 bases that match TRBD2. Per the germline V gene, CDR1 is SGHRS and CDR2 is YFSETQ. Germline trimming cut 0 bases from V and 7 bases from J; bases unmatched to any gene: 10. The CDR3 length is 16 residues. The chain's CDR3 is CASSLGDGGSHNEQFF. The CDR3 bases are TGCGCCAGCAGCTTGGGCGATGGCGGGAGCCATAATGAGCAGTTCTTC.

The rearrangement links TRBV29-1 to TRBJ2-1; 7 bases match TRBD2. The CDR3 contains 15 residues. Germline values: CDR1 SQVTM, CDR2 ANQGSEA. V trimming: 6 bases; J trimming: 0 bases; junction bases outside the gene matches: 8. The CDR3 is CSVSSGANSYNEQFF. DNA of the CDR3: TGCAGCGTCTCTAGCGGAGCGAACTCCTACAATGAGCAGTTCTTC.

This clonotype came up a few times. The chain carries TRBV5-1 and TRBJ1-1; TRBD1 aligns across 8 bases. Germline CDR1 and CDR2: SGHRS and YFSETQ. The CDR3 is 13 residues long. Trimming cost V 4 bases and J 5 bases; bases outside gene matches: 4. The CDR3 reads CASSIDRGTEAFF. For the CDR3, the DNA is TGCGCCAGCAGCATAGACAGGGGAACTGAAGCTTTCTTT.

This clonotype has only a few counts. The CDR3 DNA reads as TGTGCCAGCAGTCTCCAGGGTTTGGAGGCTTTCTTT. It is translated as CASSLQGLEAFF. The chain has TRBV28 and TRBJ1-1; the D gene is possibly TRBD1 (5 bases). Trimming took off 5 bases at V and 11 bases at J, with 15 bases between the two ends. The CDR3 sequence is 12 residues long. From germline, CDR1 is MDHEN and CDR2 SYDVKM. Full variable domain (missing parts from reference TRBV28 and TRBJ1-1): DVKVTQSSRYLVKRTGEKVFLECVQDMDHENMFWYRQDPGLGLRLIYFSYDVKMKEKGDIPEGYSVSREKKERFSLILESASTNQTSMYLCASSLQGLEAFFGQGTRLTVV.

The chain carries TRBV24-1 and TRBJ2-6; 9 bases are a match to TRBD1. After removal of 1 base from V and 4 bases from J, the junction contained 4 bases not matched to a gene. CDR1 and CDR2 (germline): KGHDR, SFDVKD. The CDR3 has 17 residues. The CDR3 bases are TGTGCCACCAGTGATTTACAGGGGGCGCGGGGGGCCAACGTCCTGACTTTC. Translation gives CATSDLQGARGANVLTF.

This chain connects TRBV3-1 to TRBJ1-1, with D uncertain. In germline, CDR1 is LGHDT, CDR2 YNNKEL (reference sequence). V was trimmed by 3 bases and J by 5 bases, leaving 13 bases between them. The CDR3 extends over 14 amino acids. CDR3 sequence: CASSHLTPGTEAFF. The CDR3 bases are TGTGCCAGCAGCCACCTGACGCCGGGGACTGAAGCTTTCTTT.

This chain connects TRBV6-6 to TRBJ2-1; 7 positions agree with TRBD1. Germline-derived CDR1 and CDR2 are MNHNY and SVGAGI (reference sequence). This CDR3 region has 13 residues. Germline trimming cut 2 bases from V and 6 bases from J; bases unmatched to any gene: 1. The CDR3 nucleotides read TGTGCCAGCAGTTACACAGGGGTCAATGAGCAGTTCTTC. Its protein is CASSYTGVNEQFF.

This clonotype was detected a few times. The chain joins TRBV12-3 or TRBV12-4 to TRBJ2-5; weak D call: TRBD1 (6 bases). The CDR3 runs 14 residues. Trimming removed 1 base at V and 5 bases at J, with 11 bases between. Here the CDR3 reads CASSLVRGMETQYF. CDR3 bases: TGTGCCAGCAGTTTAGTCAGGGGTATGGAGACCCAGTACTTC.

In this sample, this clonotype turned up a few times. The CDR3 reads CASSSFYRKKDAGYTF. Here the CDR3 DNA reads TGTGCCAGCAGTTCATTTTACAGGAAGAAGGACGCAGGCTACACCTTC. This chain connects TRBV27 to TRBJ1-2, with D tentatively TRBD1 (5 bases). In germline, CDR1 is MNHEY, CDR2 SMNVEV (reference sequence). The length of the CDR3 is 16 residues. Trimming cost V 4 bases and J 8 bases, with 23 bases left between them.

This chain joins TRBV27 and TRBJ2-7, with D possibly TRBD2 on 6 matching bases. Germline V CDR1 and CDR2: MNHEY, SMNVEV (reference sequence). V was cut by 4 bases and J by 7 bases, with 23 bases left in between. The CDR3 is 16 amino acids. CDR3 nucleotide sequence: TGTGCCAGCAGTTCCTCCCTCGCGGGACGACGGGGAGAGCAGTACTTC. This encodes CASSSSLAGRRGEQYF.

The chain carries TRBV7-9 and TRBJ2-2, with D hard to call. The CDR3 sequence is 14 residues long. V lost 4 bases and J lost 7, with 13 bases in between. The germline gives CDR1 SEHNR, CDR2 FQNEAQ (reference sequence). The CDR3 spells CASSSRLGVGELFF. In nucleotides, the CDR3 is TGTGCCAGCAGCTCAAGACTGGGCGTCGGGGAGCTGTTTTTT.

The chain links TRBV5-1 to TRBJ2-2, with 10 nucleotides matching TRBD2. The germline CDR1 and CDR2 sequences are SGHRS and YFSETQ. There are 16 residues in the CDR3. The trim removed 0 bases at V and 4 bases at J, leaving 3 bases unmatched. The DNA of the CDR3 is TGCGCCAGCAGCTTGGATAGCGGGAGGAGCACCGGGGAGCTGTTTTTT. It specifies CASSLDSGRSTGELFF.

This clonotype was seen at least ten times. J is TRBJ2-3 and V is TRBV6-5; no clear D gene. The CDR3 is 14 residues long. From germline, CDR1 is MNHEY and CDR2 SVGAGI. V lost 0 bases to trimming and J lost 2 bases, with 6 bases between them. The CDR3 nucleotides read TGTGCCAGCAGTTACTCGGTAGACACAGATACGCAGTATTTT. Residues: CASSYSVDTDTQYF.

The V gene is TRBV3-1, the J gene TRBJ2-7, with TRBD1 matching over 10 bases. Germline values: CDR1 LGHDT, CDR2 YNNKEL (reference sequence). The V segment lost 0 bases and the J segment 0 bases; nucleotides outside the gene matches: 5. The CDR3 is 17 amino acids. The CDR3 coding sequence is TGTGCCAGCAGCCAAGAGGGACAGGGGACGCACTCCTACGAGCAGTACTTC. Its translation is CASSQEGQGTHSYEQYF.

The chain uses TRBV10-3 and TRBJ2-1; TRBD1 might be the D (6 bases). Trimming shortened V by 4 bases and J by 9 bases, and 10 bases separated the two germline ends. The CDR3 is made up of 12 amino acids. Germline CDR1 is ENHRY and CDR2 is SYGVKD. DNA of the CDR3: TGTGCCATCAGTGGGCAGGGGTCTGAGCAGTTCTTC. Encoded protein: CAISGQGSEQFF.

A few counts support this clonotype. This sequence joins TRBV2 and TRBJ1-1, with 9 bases matching TRBD1. The germline CDR1 and CDR2 sequences are SNHLY and FYNNEI. J gave up 7 bases and V 7 bases, and 4 bases lay outside the gene matches. The CDR3 covers 12 residues. The CDR3 DNA sequence: TGTGCCAGCACCAGGGACAGGGATGAAGCTTTCTTT. It encodes CASTRDRDEAFF.

This clonotype was seen many times. This chain links TRBV7-2 with TRBJ2-1, with TRBD2 matching over 11 bases. CDR1 and CDR2 from the germline V gene are SGHTA and FQGNSA. With V trimmed by 3 bases and J by 7 bases, 5 bases remained unmatched. The CDR3 has 15 amino acids. The CDR3 region is CASSFTSGRGNEQFF. CDR3 sequence (DNA): TGTGCCAGCAGCTTTACTAGCGGGAGAGGTAATGAGCAGTTCTTC.